Sequencing of this T cell receptor beta chain was carried out in a study of cytomegalovirus exposure and HLA in healthy donors. Notes on the study in general: With high specificity and sensitivity, the classifier reportedly diagnosed cytomegalovirus status.

The repertoire was sequenced with immunoSEQ multiplex PCR; TCRdb's copy has only in-frame clones and lacks some. Of 150,000 to 180,000 clones listed, roughly 90% are singletons. In the case of this clone: Its cognate antigen is unknown.

The specimen sequenced was PBMCs. The receptor comes from a man aged 18 to 30 in good health and CMV-seropositive.

The CDR3, as DNA: TGTGCCTGGAGCGCGCGGGGAGGAGGTGAAAAACTGTTTTTT. It yields the protein CAWSARGGGEKLFF. V usage is TRBV30 and J usage is TRBJ1-4, with no clear D. Trimming left V 3 bases short and J 7 bases short, with 15 bases between. The CDR3 consists of 14 residues. Germline V gives CDR1 GTSNPN, CDR2 SVGIG (reference sequence).